The next 25 T cell receptor beta chains were all read from a single sample in a study of blood T cell repertoires in COVID-19 (dated by TCRdb to 2020 to 2021). The library was produced with the immunoSEQ multiplex PCR assay. TCRdb stores this immuneACCESS table with in-frame sequences only. Part of the clones is absent; in the studies checked, under half of the shortfall reflects unresolved V genes, and no reason is known for the rest. This sample holds 210,000 or so clones; 80% to 90% were observed only once. The ten top clones hold roughly 4.1% of the sample. Sequencing was carried out using peripheral blood. All receptors derive from a man in his fifties with acute or convalescent COVID-19.

The V gene is TRBV27, the J gene TRBJ1-6, with 9 bases fitting TRBD1. With V trimmed by 5 bases and J by 7 bases, 9 bases remained unmatched. Germline CDR1 is MNHEY and CDR2 is SMNVEV (reference sequence). This CDR3 contains 16 residues. The CDR3 reads CASSDLGQGGNSPLHF. DNA of the CDR3: TGTGCCAGCAGTGACTTGGGACAGGGAGGCAATTCACCCCTCCACTTT.

The V and J genes are TRBV20-1 and TRBJ1-1; 7 bases map to TRBD1. V lost 5 bases and J lost 5; bases outside the gene matches: 2. Germline values: CDR1 DFQATT, CDR2 SNEGSKA (reference sequence). CDR3 length: 11 residues. This chain's CDR3 is CSADRATEAFF. CDR3 in DNA: TGCAGTGCTGACAGGGCTACTGAAGCTTTCTTT.

The chain couples TRBV18 to TRBJ1-1, with 11 positions matching TRBD1. This CDR3 comprises 15 residues. J lost 1 base, V lost 4 bases, and 2 bases had no gene match. Germline-derived CDR1 and CDR2 are KGHSH and LQKENI. The CDR3 nucleotides read TGTGCCAGCTCACGGGACAGGGGGGCGAACACTGAAGCTTTCTTT. It specifies CASSRDRGANTEAFF.

The chain joins TRBV19 to TRBJ2-7; 9 positions match TRBD1. CDR3 length: 15 amino acids. Per the germline V gene, CDR1 is LNHDA and CDR2 is SQIVND (reference sequence). Trimming removed 4 bases from V and 1 base from J; junction bases left unmatched: 5. The CDR3 nucleotides read TGTGCCAGTAGTACCCCGGGACAGGGTTCCTACGAGCAGTACTTC. Its translation: CASSTPGQGSYEQYF.

The CDR3 sequence: CASSLMDRVPTPSNYGYTF. The CDR3 DNA follows: TGTGCCAGCAGCTTGATGGACAGGGTTCCTACCCCCTCTAACTATGGCTACACCTTC. The chain is built from TRBV5-6 and TRBJ1-2; 8 positions agree with TRBD1. The CDR3 sequence is 19 residues long. J lost 0 bases, V lost 1 base, and 14 bases had no gene match. Germline V gene data show CDR1 as SGHDT and CDR2 as YYEEEE.

In this sample, this clone turned up once. The V and J genes are TRBV19 and TRBJ1-4; 12 positions agree with TRBD1. Trimming took 5 bases from V and 10 from J; bases not matched to a gene: 8. Germline lookup yields CDR1 LNHDA and CDR2 SQIVND (reference sequence). This CDR3 spans 15 amino acids. CDR3 DNA: TGTGCCAGTAGTCCTGGGACAGGGGGCGTCGGAAAACTGTTTTTT. Amino acid sequence: CASSPGTGGVGKLFF.

This clone was picked up one time. The CDR3 sequence is CASSQTGLGEAFF. CDR3 in DNA: TGTGCCAGCAGCCAGACAGGTCTTGGAGAAGCTTTCTTT. V gene TRBV3-1 (or the pseudogene TRBV3-2) combines with J gene TRBJ1-1; a possible D gene is TRBD1 (6 bases). From germline, CDR1 is LGHDT and CDR2 YNNKEL (reference sequence). V was clipped by 3 bases and J by 8 bases, with 13 bases between them. CDR3 length: 13 amino acids.

The rearrangement joins TRBV9 to TRBJ1-5; D ambiguous. This CDR3 contains 13 residues. From germline, CDR1 is SGDLS and CDR2 YYNGEE. Deletions cut 4 bases from V and 0 bases from J, with 5 bases between. CDR3 loop: CASSQFSNQPQHF. For the CDR3, the DNA is TGTGCCAGCAGCCAATTTAGCAATCAGCCCCAGCATTTT.

This clone was picked up one time. This chain links TRBV7-9 with TRBJ1-2; TRBD1 aligns across 7 bases. Germline V gene sequence: CDR1 SEHNR, CDR2 FQNEAQ (reference sequence). The CDR3 totals 13 residues. V lost 4 bases and J lost 7; bases outside the gene matches: 6. CDR3 loop: CASSSDRERGYTF. CDR3 DNA: TGTGCCAGCAGCTCAGACAGGGAGCGTGGCTACACCTTC.

The chain links TRBV19 to TRBJ1-2; D not resolved. Trimming left V 3 bases short and J 5 bases short, with 19 bases between. This CDR3 has 16 amino acids. Germline CDR1 reads LNHDA; CDR2 reads SQIVND (reference sequence). DNA for the CDR3: TGTGCCAGTAGTATTGGGCCTGAGCAAGACCCTTATGGCTACACCTTC. Its protein is CASSIGPEQDPYGYTF.

This chain joins TRBV4-1 and TRBJ1-6, with D hard to call. The CDR3 loop spans 16 amino acids. The V gene lost 4 bases and the J gene lost 9 bases, with 19 bases spanning the gap. Germline values: CDR1 MGHRA, CDR2 YSYEKL. CDR3 sequence (DNA): TGCGCCAGCAGCCTTACCAGGTTGGGAGGAGGTTCACCCCTCCACTTT. Its translation is CASSLTRLGGGSPLHF.

V is TRBV2 and J is TRBJ1-2, with TRBD1 matching 10 bases. V lost 5 bases, J lost 6 bases, and 9 bases stayed unmatched. CDR1 is SNHLY and CDR2 is FYNNEI in the germline V gene. The CDR3 runs to 15 residues. Here the CDR3 DNA reads TGTGCCAGCAGTCGACAGACAGGGGGCAGGGATGGCTACACCTTC. Encoded protein: CASSRQTGGRDGYTF.

This clone was picked up one time. The CDR3 loop reads CASSQGQGGGYTF. The DNA for the CDR3 is TGTGCCAGCAGCCAGGGACAGGGAGGGGGCTACACCTTC. The chain has TRBV5-4 and TRBJ1-2; 9 bases line up with TRBD1. The CDR3 length is 13 residues. The germline gives CDR1 SGHNT, CDR2 YYREEE (reference sequence). Trimming took 4 bases from V and 8 from J; bases not matched to a gene: 6.

The CDR3 loop is CASSYEAGGQETQYF. CDR3 DNA: TGTGCCAGCAGTTACGAGGCAGGGGGACAAGAGACCCAGTACTTC. V usage is TRBV6-5 and J usage is TRBJ2-5, with 7 bases lining up with TRBD1. The CDR3 contains 15 residues. Per the germline V gene, CDR1 is MNHEY and CDR2 is SVGAGI. V shed 2 bases and J 2 bases; nucleotides not matched to a gene: 5.

The DNA for the CDR3 is TGTGCCTGCAAGGATGGAGTTGAGGATCAGCCCCAGCATTTT. Amino acid sequence: CACKDGVEDQPQHF. J is TRBJ1-5 and V is TRBV6-5; D unresolved. V lost 11 bases to trimming and J lost 5 bases, with 19 bases between them. CDR3 length equals 14 residues. Germline loops: CDR1 MNHEY, CDR2 SVGAGI.

The rearrangement links TRBV9 to TRBJ1-2; 9 bases agree with TRBD1. CDR1 SGDLS and CDR2 YYNGEE come from the germline V gene. The CDR3 length is 15 residues. The junction had 10 bases not matched to a gene; V was cut back by 3 bases and J by 7 bases. In DNA form, the CDR3 reads TGTGCCAGCAGCGCTGCCGGGACAGGGATGTTTGGCTACACCTTC. Protein: CASSAAGTGMFGYTF.

The chain joins TRBV7-8 to TRBJ2-4; 7 bases agree with TRBD1. After removal of 1 base from V and 2 bases from J, the junction contained 11 bases not matched to a gene. The CDR3 runs to 18 residues. The germline gives CDR1 SGHVS, CDR2 FQNEAQ. The CDR3 DNA follows: TGTGCCAGCAGCTTAGACCCAAGAGGGGGCCCGACCAAAAACATTCAGTACTTC. This translates into CASSLDPRGGPTKNIQYF. The full variable domain, its missing parts supplied by reference TRBV7-8 and TRBJ2-4, is GAGVSQSPRYKVAKRGQDVALRCDPISGHVSLFWYQQALGQGPEFLTYFQNEAQLDKSGLPSDRFFAERPEGSVSTLKIQRTQQEDSAVYLCASSLDPRGGPTKNIQYFGAGTRLSVL.

The CDR3 protein is CASSLRAQGSTDTQYF. In DNA form, the CDR3 reads TGTGCCAGCAGTTTAAGAGCGCAGGGAAGCACAGATACGCAGTATTTT. The V call is TRBV27, the J call TRBJ2-3; weak D call: TRBD1 (5 bases). The V end lost 2 bases, the J end lost 0 bases, and 12 bases lay between the germline ends. The CDR3 is 16 amino acids. Germline V CDR1 and CDR2: MNHEY, SMNVEV (reference sequence).

The chain employs TRBV7-2 and TRBJ2-1; 11 bases line up with TRBD2. Germline lookup yields CDR1 SGHTA and CDR2 FQGNSA. This CDR3 comprises 17 residues. The V gene end was trimmed by 1 base and the J gene end by 0 bases; junction bases not matched to a gene: 2. The CDR3 sequence: CASSLGLAGNSYNEQFF. The CDR3 DNA reads TGTGCCAGCAGCTTAGGACTAGCGGGGAACTCCTACAATGAGCAGTTCTTC.

This clone was observed a few times. The chain combines TRBV7-9 with TRBJ1-1; 9 bases match TRBD1. Losses at the gene ends were 5 bases for V and 1 base for J; bases not matched to a gene: 17. The CDR3 has 19 amino acids. CDR1 is SEHNR and CDR2 is FQNEAQ in the germline V gene (reference sequence). CDR3: CASSRWRAHRGLWNTEAFF. The CDR3 bases are TGTGCCAGCAGCCGATGGAGGGCGCACAGGGGGCTTTGGAACACTGAAGCTTTCTTT.

The CDR3 DNA reads as TGTGCCAGTAGTATAGATCCCGGGACAGGGCCGGGTGGCTACACCTTC. Translation: CASSIDPGTGPGGYTF. The chain is built from TRBV19 and TRBJ1-2; TRBD1 matches 9 bases. Germline V gene lookup returns CDR1 LNHDA and CDR2 SQIVND (reference sequence). Losses at the gene ends were 0 bases for V and 7 bases for J; bases not matched to a gene: 9. The CDR3 sequence is 16 residues long.

The chain carries TRBV11-3 and TRBJ2-1; 11 positions agree with TRBD2. The germline gives CDR1 SGHNT, CDR2 YENEEA. The CDR3 sequence is 18 residues long. With V trimmed by 3 bases and J by 0 bases, 7 bases remained unmatched. The CDR3 region has the DNA TGTGCCAGCAGCTTGTCTAGCGGGGGGACAAGCTCCTACAATGAGCAGTTCTTC. This translates into CASSLSSGGTSSYNEQFF.

This sequence joins TRBV10-1 and TRBJ1-5; 9 nucleotides line up with TRBD1. This CDR3 contains 14 residues. Losses at the gene ends were 6 bases for V and 6 bases for J; bases not matched to a gene: 6. The germline CDR1 and CDR2 sequences are WNHNN and SYGVQD (reference sequence). CDR3 DNA: TGCGCCAGCAGCCACGGGGACAGGGCTCAGCCCCAGCATTTT. It codes for CASSHGDRAQPQHF.

The gene calls are TRBV27 and TRBJ1-1; D ambiguous. Germline V gene sequence: CDR1 MNHEY, CDR2 SMNVEV (reference sequence). This CDR3 has 15 residues. V lost 1 base to trimming and J lost 6 bases, with 15 bases between them. The DNA of the CDR3 is TGTGCCAGCAGTTTATGGAGTGGGTCGGTGGCTGAAGCTTTCTTT. Translated: CASSLWSGSVAEAFF.

The chain links TRBV6-5 to TRBJ1-1; no clear D gene. CDR1 is MNHEY, CDR2 SVGAGI, per germline. The ends were cut back, 7 bases at V and 7 bases at J, with 10 bases in the middle. The CDR3 length is 11 residues. This CDR3 is CASTDGLEAFF. The CDR3 DNA reads as TGTGCCAGCACCGACGGACTTGAAGCTTTCTTT.